In its sample, the clone carrying this T cell receptor (beta chain) was seen a few times. Clones were read by immunoSEQ multiplex PCR, and TCRdb kept only the in-frame ones, dropping some. Found here are approximately 120,000 clones, about 50% of them singletons; the top ten hold about 40%. This sample is part of a study of cytotoxic CD8 clonotypes in ibrutinib-treated CLL. Cryopreserved PBMCs provided 2 to 2.5 micrograms of genomic DNA for the TCR beta libraries. Germline CDR1 and CDR2: GTSNPN and SVGIG (reference sequence). Trimming removed 1 base from V and 4 bases from J; junction bases left unmatched: 4. The CDR3 sequence is 15 residues long.

This TCR came from a human donor with chronic lymphocytic leukemia. V is TRBV30 and J is TRBJ2-4, with 10 bases fitting TRBD2. The starting material was PBMCs, obtained after 24 months of ibrutinib treatment. As DNA, the CDR3 is TGTGCCTGGAGTGGACAGCGGGGGGGAAAAAACATTCAGTACTTC. It is translated as CAWSGQRGGKNIQYF. Complete variable domain (other parts from reference TRBV30 and TRBJ2-4): SQTIHQWPATLVQPVGSPLSLECTVEGTSNPNLYWYRQAAGRGLQLLFYSVGIGQISSEVPQNLSASRPQDRQFILSSKKLLLSDSGFYLCAWSGQRGGKNIQYFGAGTRLSVL.